This T cell receptor (beta chain) was identified during a study of T cells in localized non-small cell lung cancer. Study observations and caveats: In adjacent lung appeared a median around 59 of the top 100 tumor clones. Longer overall survival was linked to higher blood T cell density. Adjacent uninvolved lung had the highest clonality, suggesting focused antigen responses. Multi-region tumor sequencing was not done, so intratumor heterogeneity could not be excluded.

The germline V gene has CDR1 SGHTA and CDR2 FQGTGA. The CDR3 is 17 residues long. The ends lost 2 bases at V and 1 base at J; junction bases unmatched: 10. The protocol was immunoSEQ multiplex PCR, while the TCRdb copy is restricted to in-frame clones and leaves out a portion. The data contain about 52,000 clones, about 87% of them singletons. This clone has only one observation. The antigen remains unidentified. The chain couples TRBV7-3 to TRBJ1-1; 7 bases line up with TRBD1. The receptor's source is a female donor with stage II lung adenocarcinoma. The material was PBMCs, obtained before any cancer treatment. DNA for the CDR3: TGTGCCAGCAGCTTACTCAGACCGGGACAGTCGAACACTGAAGCTTTCTTT. This translates into CASSLLRPGQSNTEAFF.